Below are 18 T cell receptor beta chains sequenced from a single sample in a study of T cells after posttransplantation cyclophosphamide. Clones were sequenced by immunoSEQ multiplex PCR, and TCRdb holds only the in-frame ones, with some missing. The sample has around 16,000 clones; around 82% are singletons. Methotrexate plus calcineurin inhibitor accompanied controls' myeloablative marrow transplants; sampling was 1 year later. The starting material was PBMCs, obtained more than 350 days after allogeneic stem cell transplant with calcineurin inhibitor and methotrexate. All receptors come from a male patient in his late teens or twenties who received an allogeneic stem cell transplant from a related donor, was CMV-positive, and had no GVHD. A share of the T cells may be of graft donor origin.

This rearrangement joins TRBV6-1 to TRBJ1-2; D unclear. Trimming removed 6 bases from V and 6 bases from J, with 11 bases in between. Looked up from germline, CDR1 is MNHNS and CDR2 is SASEGT. The CDR3 loop spans 12 amino acids. This CDR3 is CASSQTSDGYTF. CDR3 DNA sequence: TGTGCCAGCAGCCAAACCTCGGATGGCTACACCTTC.

The DNA for the CDR3 is TGTGCCAGCAGTGTTTCGGGGATTGGCAATCAGCCCCAGCATTTT. The encoded protein is CASSVSGIGNQPQHF. V gene TRBV2 combines with J gene TRBJ1-5; no clear D. Germline CDR1 and CDR2: SNHLY and FYNNEI. The CDR3 extends over 15 amino acids. V lost 4 bases, J lost 2 bases, and 12 bases lay in between.

A single count supports this clone. This chain links TRBV5-1 with TRBJ2-5; 11 bases line up with TRBD1. V trimming: 4 bases; J trimming: 4 bases; junction bases outside the gene matches: 6. Germline V gene lookup returns CDR1 SGHRS and CDR2 YFSETQ. The CDR3 runs to 15 residues. The CDR3 DNA reads as TGCGCCAGCAGCCCCGTGGACAGGGGGCGAGAGACCCAGTACTTC. It translates to CASSPVDRGRETQYF.

The rearrangement links TRBV29-1 to TRBJ2-1; tentative D call: TRBD2 (6 bases). The CDR3 is 14 amino acids. Germline V lookup: CDR1 SQVTM, CDR2 ANQGSEA. Trimming took 2 bases from V and 9 from J, leaving 17 bases between them. CDR3 sequence (DNA): TGCAGCGTTGAAAGAACTAGCACTAACAGTGAGCAGTTCTTC. Translating it yields CSVERTSTNSEQFF.

The count of this clone is one. The J gene is TRBJ2-2, the V gene TRBV11-2; D possibly corresponds to TRBD1 (6 bases). There are 14 residues in the CDR3. V gave up 7 bases and J gave up 1 base, with 10 bases separating them. The germline gives CDR1 SGHAT, CDR2 FQNNGV. In DNA form, the CDR3 reads TGTGCCAGCACGAAGGGGGTGAACACCGGGGAGCTGTTTTTT. As protein: CASTKGVNTGELFF.

The chain recombines TRBV2 with TRBJ2-3, with TRBD2 matching over 8 bases. After removal of 4 bases from V and 6 bases from J, the junction contained 3 bases not matched to a gene. The CDR3 totals 13 residues. CDR1 is SNHLY and CDR2 is FYNNEI in the germline V gene. DNA for the CDR3: TGTGCCAGCAGTGTCCCGGGAGGGGATACGCAGTATTTT. Its protein is CASSVPGGDTQYF.

The chain carries TRBV19 and TRBJ2-3, with D hard to call. CDR1 LNHDA and CDR2 SQIVND come from the germline V gene (reference sequence). The ends were cut back, 7 bases at V and 2 bases at J, with 13 bases in the middle. This CDR3 region has 14 residues. For the CDR3, the DNA is TGTGCCAGTAATCACCCAGGAACCACAGATACGCAGTATTTT. Translation: CASNHPGTTDTQYF.

V and J are TRBV9 and TRBJ2-7; 8 nucleotides agree with TRBD2. CDR3 size: 15 residues. J gave up 2 bases and V 0 bases, and 4 bases lay outside the gene matches. Looked up from germline, CDR1 is SGDLS and CDR2 is YYNGEE. The CDR3 sequence is CASSVGVAGPYEQYF. CDR3 bases: TGTGCCAGCAGCGTAGGGGTAGCGGGACCCTACGAGCAGTACTTC.

This chain joins TRBV7-2 and TRBJ1-6; the D gene is possibly TRBD1 (6 bases). From germline, CDR1 is SGHTA and CDR2 FQGNSA. The ends were cut back, 5 bases at V and 5 bases at J, with 13 bases in the middle. This CDR3 is built from 15 residues. The CDR3 reads CASSLGTLNNSPLHF. Written as DNA, the CDR3 is TGTGCCAGCAGCCTTGGGACACTTAATAATTCACCCCTCCACTTT. The full variable domain, rest sourced from reference TRBV7-2 and TRBJ1-6, is GAGVSQSPSNKVTEKGKDVELRCDPISGHTALYWYRQSLGQGLEFLIYFQGNSAPDKSGLPSDRFSAERTGGSVSTLTIQRTQQEDSAVYLCASSLGTLNNSPLHFGNGTRLTVT.

As to this clone: The junction does not match germline at one end; this may be a read error. The chain combines TRBV9 with TRBJ2-1; 10 nucleotides agree with TRBD2. Germline V gene lookup returns CDR1 SGDLS and CDR2 YYNGEE. The CDR3 is made up of 20 amino acids. DNA of the CDR3: TGTGCCAGCAGCGTAGGCGGGCAAGCGGGAGGGTCGAGCTCCTACAGTGAGCAGTTCTTC. It codes for CASSVGGQAGGSSSYSEQFF.

The V call is TRBV5-1, the J call TRBJ1-1; the match to TRBD1 covers 9 bases. The CDR3 has 15 amino acids. Germline values: CDR1 SGHRS, CDR2 YFSETQ. The ends lost 4 bases at V and 6 bases at J; junction bases unmatched: 10. The CDR3, as DNA: TGCGCCAGCAGCAAAGGGGACAGGGTTAACTCTGAAGCTTTCTTT. Encoded protein: CASSKGDRVNSEAFF.

V usage is TRBV21-1 and J usage is TRBJ2-7; the D call TRBD1 from the table was never checked on the DNA. TRBV21-1 is termed a pseudogene. The CDR3 has 15 residues. CDR3 sequence reads: CASSPPQTGIYEQYF. As DNA, the CDR3 is TGTGCCAGCAGCCCCCCCCAGACAGGGATCTACGAGCAGTACTTC.

The chain has TRBV7-8 and TRBJ2-1; D is perhaps TRBD2 (5 bases). V was pared by 5 bases and J by 6 bases, with 17 bases between. Germline CDR1 is SGHVS and CDR2 is FQNEAQ. CDR3 size: 15 residues. CDR3 coding DNA: TGTGCCAGCAGCGCCGACTTAGCGAGTGTCAATGAGCAGTTCTTC. Translation: CASSADLASVNEQFF.

J is TRBJ2-2 and V is TRBV6-5, with TRBD2 identical over 16 bases. CDR3 length: 15 amino acids. Germline V CDR1 and CDR2: MNHEY, SVGAGI. Losses at the gene ends were 6 bases for V and 5 bases for J; bases not matched to a gene: 0. The CDR3 spells CASRGLAGGTGELFF. Written as DNA, the CDR3 is TGTGCCAGCAGGGGACTAGCGGGAGGGACCGGGGAGCTGTTTTTT.

The chain combines TRBV6-1 with TRBJ1-2; 7 nucleotides align to TRBD1. Trimming at V came to 6 bases and at J to 1 base, leaving 8 bases not matched to a gene. This CDR3 has 15 amino acids. Germline values: CDR1 MNHNS, CDR2 SASEGT. In DNA, the CDR3 is TGTGCCAGCAGCTCCACAGGGGCTCATAACTATGGCTACACCTTC. Translating gives CASSSTGAHNYGYTF.

The count of this clone is one. The rearrangement joins TRBV30 to TRBJ1-4; D not resolved. The germline CDR1 and CDR2 sequences are GTSNPN and SVGIG (reference sequence). Trimming pared 1 base from V and 6 bases from J, leaving 3 bases between. This CDR3 is 11 amino acids long. The CDR3 nucleotides read TGTGCCTGGAGTGCCGATGAAAAACTGTTTTTT. It yields the protein CAWSADEKLFF. Based on the CDR3 plus reference TRBV30 and TRBJ1-4, the full variable domain is SQTIHQWPATLVQPVGSPLSLECTVEGTSNPNLYWYRQAAGRGLQLLFYSVGIGQISSEVPQNLSASRPQDRQFILSSKKLLLSDSGFYLCAWSADEKLFFGSGTQLSVL.

The rearrangement uses TRBV7-9 and TRBJ1-1; no definite D call. Between the trimmed V and J ends, which lost 0 bases and 2 bases, there was a span of 7 bases. CDR3 length: 14 amino acids. Looked up from germline, CDR1 is SEHNR and CDR2 is FQNEAQ (reference sequence). CDR3 DNA: TGTGCCAGCAGCTTAGCGCGGGCAAACACTGAAGCTTTCTTT. This translates into CASSLARANTEAFF.

This chain links TRBV11-2 with TRBJ2-5; 7 bases align to TRBD2. The J call may be wrong; the DNA end is better matched by TRBJ2-7. Germline V lookup: CDR1 SGHAT, CDR2 FQNNGV. The CDR3 consists of 16 residues. CDR3 coding DNA: TGTGCCAGCAGCTCGGCTAGCGGAAGACGCTCCTACGAGCAGTACTTC. Amino acids: CASSSASGRRSYEQYF.